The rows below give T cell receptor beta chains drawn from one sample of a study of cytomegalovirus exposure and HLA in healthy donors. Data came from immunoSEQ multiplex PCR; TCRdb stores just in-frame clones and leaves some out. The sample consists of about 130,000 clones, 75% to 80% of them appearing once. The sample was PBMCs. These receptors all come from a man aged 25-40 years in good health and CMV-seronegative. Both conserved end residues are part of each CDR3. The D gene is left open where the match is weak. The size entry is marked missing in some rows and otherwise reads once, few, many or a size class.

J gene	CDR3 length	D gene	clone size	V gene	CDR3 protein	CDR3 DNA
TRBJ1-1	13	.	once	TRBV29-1	CSVDGGDGTEAFF	TGCAGCGTTGATGGCGGGGACGGCACTGAAGCTTTCTTT
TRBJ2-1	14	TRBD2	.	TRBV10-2	CASARTSGNGEQFF	TGCGCCAGCGCGAGGACTAGCGGGAACGGTGAGCAGTTCTTC
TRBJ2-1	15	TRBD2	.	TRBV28	CASSSPQREINEQFF	TGTGCCAGCAGTAGCCCTCAGCGGGAGATCAATGAGCAGTTCTTC
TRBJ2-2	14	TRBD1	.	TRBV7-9	CASSLGRGTGELFF	TGTGCCAGCAGCTTAGGCAGGGGGACCGGGGAGCTGTTTTTT
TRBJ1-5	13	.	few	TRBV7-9	CASSLGLEQPQHF	TGTGCCAGCAGCCTTGGACTAGAACAGCCCCAGCATTTT
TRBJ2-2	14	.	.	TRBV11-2	CASSLGLNTGELFF	TGTGCCAGCAGCTTGGGACTTAACACCGGGGAGCTGTTTTTT
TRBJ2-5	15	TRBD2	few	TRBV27	CASSLFTSGRKTQYF	TGTGCCAGCAGTTTATTTACTAGCGGGAGAAAGACCCAGTACTTC
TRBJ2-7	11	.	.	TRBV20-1	CSARTYYEQYF	TGCAGTGCTCGGACATACTACGAGCAGTACTTC
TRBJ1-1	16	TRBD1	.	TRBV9	CASSVAWGDREGEAFF	TGTGCCAGCAGCGTAGCCTGGGGGGACAGGGAGGGTGAAGCTTTCTTT
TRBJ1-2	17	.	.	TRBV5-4	CASSQTVAHIKPYGYTF	TGTGCCAGCAGCCAGACCGTAGCCCACATCAAGCCCTATGGCTACACCTTC
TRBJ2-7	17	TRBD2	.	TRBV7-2	CASSFRSLALVSYEQYF	TGTGCCAGCAGCTTCAGGTCACTAGCGCTTGTCTCCTACGAGCAGTACTTC
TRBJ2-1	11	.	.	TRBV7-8	CASSHRDEQFF	TGTGCCAGCAGCCATAGAGATGAGCAGTTCTTC
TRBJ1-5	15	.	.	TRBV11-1	CASSLVGRPNQPQHF	TGTGCCAGCAGCTTAGTCGGGAGGCCCAATCAGCCCCAGCATTTT
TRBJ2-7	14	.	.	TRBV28	CASSAGIRPYEQYF	TGTGCCAGCAGCGCAGGGATACGGCCCTACGAGCAGTACTTC
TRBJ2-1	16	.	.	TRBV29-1	CSVEKMRYGSYNEQFF	TGCAGCGTTGAAAAGATGAGGTACGGCTCCTACAATGAGCAGTTCTTC
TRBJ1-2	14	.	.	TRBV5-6	CASSLAGGYYGYTF	TGTGCCAGCAGCTTGGCAGGAGGGTACTATGGCTACACCTTC
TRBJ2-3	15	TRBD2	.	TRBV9	CASSWTSGREDTQYF	TGTGCCAGCAGTTGGACTAGCGGGAGGGAGGATACGCAGTATTTT
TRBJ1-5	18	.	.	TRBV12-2	CASRPRVGVRGSNQPQHF	TGTGCAAGTCGCCCTCGCGTAGGGGTACGGGGGAGCAATCAGCCCCAGCATTTT
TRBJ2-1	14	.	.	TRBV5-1	CASSLRQGYNEQFF	TGCGCCAGCAGCTTGCGTCAGGGGTACAATGAGCAGTTCTTC
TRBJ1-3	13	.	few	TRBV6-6	CASHLGEGNTIYF	TGTGCCAGCCACCTAGGGGAAGGAAACACCATATATTTT
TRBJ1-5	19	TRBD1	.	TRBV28	CASDRSYQTGTYSNQPQHF	TGTGCCAGCGACCGGTCCTACCAGACAGGGACCTATAGCAATCAGCCCCAGCATTTT
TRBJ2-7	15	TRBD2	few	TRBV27	CASRLDYSGVYEQYF	TGTGCCAGCAGGCTTGACTACAGCGGGGTATACGAGCAGTACTTC
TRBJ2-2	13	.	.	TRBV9	CASTTENTGELFF	TGTGCCAGCACGACAGAAAACACCGGGGAGCTGTTTTTT
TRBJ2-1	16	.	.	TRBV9	CASSVVSSFSYNEQFF	TGTGCCAGCAGCGTAGTTAGTAGTTTTTCCTACAATGAGCAGTTCTTC
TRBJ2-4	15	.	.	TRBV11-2	CASSFGLDRGNIQYF	TGTGCCAGCAGCTTTGGGTTGGACCGGGGGAACATTCAGTACTTC
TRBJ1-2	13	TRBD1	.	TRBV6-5	CASSYDRVDGYTF	TGTGCCAGCAGTTACGACAGGGTGGATGGCTACACCTTC
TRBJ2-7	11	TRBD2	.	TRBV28	CASSLGGKQYF	TGTGCCAGCAGTTTGGGGGGGAAGCAGTACTTC
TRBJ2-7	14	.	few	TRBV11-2	CASSSRPGLYEQYF	TGTGCCAGCAGTTCAAGACCAGGACTCTACGAGCAGTACTTC
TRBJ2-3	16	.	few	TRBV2	CASPALGIADTDTQYF	TGTGCCAGCCCCGCCCTAGGTATAGCGGACACAGATACGCAGTATTTT
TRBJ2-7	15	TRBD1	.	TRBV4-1	CASSQEDRVTYEQYF	TGCGCCAGCAGCCAAGAGGACAGGGTTACGTACGAGCAGTACTTC
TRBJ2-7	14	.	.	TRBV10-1	CASSLGQGWNEQYF	TGCGCCAGCAGTCTAGGGCAGGGATGGAACGAGCAGTACTTC
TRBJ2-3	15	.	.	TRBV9	CASSVGPEHTDTQYF	TGTGCCAGCAGCGTAGGTCCCGAACACACAGATACGCAGTATTTT
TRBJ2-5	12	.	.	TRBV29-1	CSVERAGETQYF	TGCAGCGTTGAAAGGGCGGGCGAGACCCAGTACTTC
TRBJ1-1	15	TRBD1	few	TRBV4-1	CASSQEVTGDTEAFF	TGCGCCAGCAGCCAAGAGGTGACAGGGGACACTGAAGCTTTCTTT
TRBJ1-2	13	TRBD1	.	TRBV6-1	CASRFTGGEGYTF	TGTGCCAGCAGATTCACAGGGGGCGAGGGCTACACCTTC
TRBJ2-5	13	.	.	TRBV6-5	CASSYGRGETQYF	TGTGCCAGCAGTTACGGCCGCGGGGAGACCCAGTACTTC
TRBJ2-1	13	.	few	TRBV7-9	CASSEDTYNEQFF	TGTGCCAGCAGCGAGGACACCTACAATGAGCAGTTCTTC
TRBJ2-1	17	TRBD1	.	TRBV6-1	CASSEDRGRPWPQWQFF	TGTGCCAGCAGTGAGGACAGGGGGCGGCCCTGGCCCCAATGGCAGTTCTTC
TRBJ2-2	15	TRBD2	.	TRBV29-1	CSVGTSGSLTGELFF	TGCAGCGTTGGGACTAGCGGGAGCCTCACCGGGGAGCTGTTTTTT
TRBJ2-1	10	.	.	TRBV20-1	CSARLDEQFF	TGCAGTGCTCGACTAGATGAGCAGTTCTTC
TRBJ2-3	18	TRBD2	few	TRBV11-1	CASSWGAGLAASTDTQYF	TGTGCCAGCAGCTGGGGCGCGGGACTAGCAGCTAGCACAGATACGCAGTATTTT
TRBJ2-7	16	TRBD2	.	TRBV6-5	CASSYSTSGIHYEQYF	TGTGCCAGCAGTTACTCGACTAGCGGGATACACTACGAGCAGTACTTC
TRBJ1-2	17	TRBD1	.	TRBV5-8	CASSTGTGGPPNYGYTF	TGTGCCAGCAGTACCGGGACAGGGGGCCCGCCTAACTATGGCTACACCTTC
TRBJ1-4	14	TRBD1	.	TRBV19	CASNDRAANEKLFF	TGTGCCAGTAACGACAGGGCTGCTAATGAAAAACTGTTTTTT
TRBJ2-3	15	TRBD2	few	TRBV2	CASSGRLAGTDTQYF	TGTGCCAGCAGTGGAAGACTAGCGGGAACAGATACGCAGTATTTT
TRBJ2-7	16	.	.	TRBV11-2	CASKGLDRSATYEQYF	TGTGCCAGCAAGGGGCTAGACAGGTCGGCCACCTACGAGCAGTACTTC
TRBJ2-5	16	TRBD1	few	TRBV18	CASSPLGQGLEETQYF	TGTGCCAGCTCACCACTAGGACAGGGCCTCGAGGAGACCCAGTACTTC
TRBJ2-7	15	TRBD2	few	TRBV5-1	CASSPVAGVHYEQYF	TGCGCCAGCAGCCCGGTAGCGGGAGTTCACTACGAGCAGTACTTC
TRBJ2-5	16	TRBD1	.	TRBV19	CASSTETGEDQETQYF	TGTGCCAGTAGTACCGAGACAGGGGAGGACCAAGAGACCCAGTACTTC
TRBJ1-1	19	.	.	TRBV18	CASSRETWRPSHEATEAFF	TGTGCCAGCTCACGGGAGACCTGGCGGCCATCCCATGAGGCCACTGAAGCTTTCTTT
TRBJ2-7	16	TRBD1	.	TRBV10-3	CAISIPGTGGLYEQYF	TGTGCCATCAGTATACCCGGGACAGGGGGCTTATACGAGCAGTACTTC